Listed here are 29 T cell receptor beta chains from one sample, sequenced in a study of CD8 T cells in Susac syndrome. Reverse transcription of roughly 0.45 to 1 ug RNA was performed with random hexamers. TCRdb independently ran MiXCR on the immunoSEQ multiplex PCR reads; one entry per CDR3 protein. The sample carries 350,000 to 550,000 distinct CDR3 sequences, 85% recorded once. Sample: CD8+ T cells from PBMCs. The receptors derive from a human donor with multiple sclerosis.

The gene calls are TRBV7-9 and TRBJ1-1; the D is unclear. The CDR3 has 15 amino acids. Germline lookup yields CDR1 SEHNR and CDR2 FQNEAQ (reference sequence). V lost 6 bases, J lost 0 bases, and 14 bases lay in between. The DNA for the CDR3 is TGTGCCAGCAGTCATTCAACAGTAATGAACACTGAAGCTTTCTTT. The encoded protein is CASSHSTVMNTEAFF.

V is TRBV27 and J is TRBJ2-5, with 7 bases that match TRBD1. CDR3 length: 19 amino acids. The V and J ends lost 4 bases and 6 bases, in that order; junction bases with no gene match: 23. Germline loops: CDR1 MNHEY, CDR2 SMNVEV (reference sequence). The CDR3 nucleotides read TGTGCCAGCAGTTCAACCCTCCTTCTCGCCCGGGACAGCGGTCAGACCCAGTACTTC. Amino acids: CASSSTLLLARDSGQTQYF.

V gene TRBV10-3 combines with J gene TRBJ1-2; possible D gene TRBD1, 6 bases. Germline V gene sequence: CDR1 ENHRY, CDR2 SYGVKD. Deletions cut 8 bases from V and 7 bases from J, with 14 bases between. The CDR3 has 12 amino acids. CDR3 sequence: CAIEDPTGGYTF. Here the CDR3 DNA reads TGTGCCATCGAAGACCCGACAGGTGGCTACACCTTC.

Here the CDR3 reads CASSIDLETSGAEDTQYF. CDR3 DNA sequence: TGTGCCAGTAGTATAGATCTAGAGACTAGCGGGGCGGAGGATACGCAGTATTTT. The V gene is TRBV19, the J gene TRBJ2-3, with 11 bases matching TRBD2. V lost 0 bases and J lost 6; bases outside the gene matches: 11. The CDR3 length is 18 residues. Germline CDR1 reads LNHDA; CDR2 reads SQIVND (reference sequence).

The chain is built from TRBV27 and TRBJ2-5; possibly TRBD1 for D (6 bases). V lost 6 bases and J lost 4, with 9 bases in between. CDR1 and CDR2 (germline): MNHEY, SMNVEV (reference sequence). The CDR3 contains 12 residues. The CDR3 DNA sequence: TGTGCCAGCAGAAAACAGGGAGAGACCCAGTACTTC. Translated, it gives CASRKQGETQYF.

CDR3 DNA sequence: TGTGCCATCAGTAACAGGGAAGAGACCCAGTACTTC. It specifies CAISNREETQYF. The genes are TRBV10-3 and TRBJ2-5; a weak D match, TRBD1 (6 bases). CDR1 ENHRY and CDR2 SYGVKD come from the germline V gene. The CDR3 runs 12 residues. V lost 5 bases, J lost 3 bases, and 7 bases lay in between.

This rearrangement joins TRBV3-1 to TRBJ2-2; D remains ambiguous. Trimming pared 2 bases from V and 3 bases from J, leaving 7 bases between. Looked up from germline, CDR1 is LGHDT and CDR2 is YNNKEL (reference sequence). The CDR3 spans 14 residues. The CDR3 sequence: CASSQFRDTGELFF. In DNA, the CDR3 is TGTGCCAGCAGCCAATTTCGGGACACCGGGGAGCTGTTTTTT.

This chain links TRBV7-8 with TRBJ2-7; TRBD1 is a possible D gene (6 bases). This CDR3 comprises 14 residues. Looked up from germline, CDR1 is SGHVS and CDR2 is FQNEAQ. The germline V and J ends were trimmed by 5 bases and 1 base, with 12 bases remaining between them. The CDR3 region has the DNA TGTGCCAGCAGCCTCCGGACAGCATCCTACGAGCAGTACTTC. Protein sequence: CASSLRTASYEQYF. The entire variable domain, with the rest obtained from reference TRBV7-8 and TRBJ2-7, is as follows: GAGVSQSPRYKVAKRGQDVALRCDPISGHVSLFWYQQALGQGPEFLTYFQNEAQLDKSGLPSDRFFAERPEGSVSTLKIQRTQQEDSAVYLCASSLRTASYEQYFGPGTRLTVT.

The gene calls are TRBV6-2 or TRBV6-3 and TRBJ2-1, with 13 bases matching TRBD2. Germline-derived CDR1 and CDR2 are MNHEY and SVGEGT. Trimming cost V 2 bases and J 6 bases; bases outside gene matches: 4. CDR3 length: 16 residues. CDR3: CASSYRGLAGFNEQFF. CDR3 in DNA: TGTGCCAGCAGTTACCGGGGACTAGCGGGATTCAATGAGCAGTTCTTC.

The CDR3 DNA reads as TGTGCCAGCGTAGCCGGATTTGGGGTCGCACCCTACGAGCAGTACTTC. Residues: CASVAGFGVAPYEQYF. V and J are TRBV25-1 and TRBJ2-7; D unclear. Germline-derived CDR1 and CDR2 are MGHDK and SYGVNS. The V end lost 8 bases, the J end lost 2 bases, and 22 bases lay between the germline ends. The CDR3 runs 16 residues.

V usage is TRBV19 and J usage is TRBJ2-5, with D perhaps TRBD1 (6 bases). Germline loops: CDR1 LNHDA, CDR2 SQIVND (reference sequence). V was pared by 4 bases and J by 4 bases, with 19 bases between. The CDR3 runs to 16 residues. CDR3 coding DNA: TGTGCCAGTAGTAGGCCCGCCCAGGGGAGAGGAGAGACCCAGTACTTC. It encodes CASSRPAQGRGETQYF.

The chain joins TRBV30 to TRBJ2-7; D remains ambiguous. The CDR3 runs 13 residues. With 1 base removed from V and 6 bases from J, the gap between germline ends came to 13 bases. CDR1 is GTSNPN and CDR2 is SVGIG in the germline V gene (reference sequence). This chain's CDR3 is CAWSDPPSGEQYF. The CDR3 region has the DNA TGTGCCTGGAGTGACCCCCCCTCTGGCGAGCAGTACTTC.

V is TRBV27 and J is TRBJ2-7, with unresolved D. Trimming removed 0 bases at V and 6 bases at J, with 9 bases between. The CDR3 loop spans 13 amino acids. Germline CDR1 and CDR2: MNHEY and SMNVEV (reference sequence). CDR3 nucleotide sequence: TGTGCCAGCAGTTTATCGAGGTGGAGCGAGCAGTACTTC. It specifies CASSLSRWSEQYF.

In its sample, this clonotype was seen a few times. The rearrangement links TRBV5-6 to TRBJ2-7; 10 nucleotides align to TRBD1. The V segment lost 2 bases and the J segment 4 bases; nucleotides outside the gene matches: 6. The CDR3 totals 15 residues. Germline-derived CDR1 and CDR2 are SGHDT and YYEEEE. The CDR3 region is CASSLPRDRGYEQYF. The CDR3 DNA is TGTGCCAGCAGCTTACCCCGGGACAGGGGATACGAGCAGTACTTC.

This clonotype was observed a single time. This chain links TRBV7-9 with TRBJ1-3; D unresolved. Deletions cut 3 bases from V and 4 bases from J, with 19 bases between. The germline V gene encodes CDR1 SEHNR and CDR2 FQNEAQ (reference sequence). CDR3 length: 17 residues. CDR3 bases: TGTGCCAGCAGCTTTTCCCCCTCCGAGAGCAGGGGAAACACCATATATTTT. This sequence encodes CASSFSPSESRGNTIYF. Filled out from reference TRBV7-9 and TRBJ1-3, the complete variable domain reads DTGVSQNPRHKITKRGQNVTFRCDPISEHNRLYWYRQTLGQGPEFLTYFQNEAQLEKSRLLSDRFSAERPKGSFSTLEIQRTEQGDSAMYLCASSFSPSESRGNTIYFGEGSWLTVV.

The CDR3 sequence: CATSSGRGPAYEQYF. Here the CDR3 DNA reads TGTGCCACCAGCAGCGGCAGGGGGCCTGCCTACGAGCAGTACTTC. This rearrangement joins TRBV15 to TRBJ2-7; 8 bases map to TRBD1. The junction had 6 bases not matched to a gene; V was cut back by 3 bases and J by 2 bases. Germline lookup yields CDR1 LNHNV and CDR2 YYDKDF (reference sequence). The CDR3 sequence is 15 residues long.

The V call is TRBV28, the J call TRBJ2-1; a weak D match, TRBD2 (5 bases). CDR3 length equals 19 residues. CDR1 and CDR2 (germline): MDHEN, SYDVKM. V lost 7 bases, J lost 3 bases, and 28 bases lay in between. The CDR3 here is CASTLSPLNSERRYNEQFF. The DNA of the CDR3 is TGTGCCAGCACCCTAAGCCCCCTTAATTCGGAGCGGCGCTACAATGAGCAGTTCTTC. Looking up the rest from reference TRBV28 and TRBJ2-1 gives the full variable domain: DVKVTQSSRYLVKRTGEKVFLECVQDMDHENMFWYRQDPGLGLRLIYFSYDVKMKEKGDIPEGYSVSREKKERFSLILESASTNQTSMYLCASTLSPLNSERRYNEQFFGPGTRLTVL.

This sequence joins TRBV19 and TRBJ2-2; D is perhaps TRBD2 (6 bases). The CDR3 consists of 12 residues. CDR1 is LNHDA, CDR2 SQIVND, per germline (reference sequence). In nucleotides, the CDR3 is TGTGGGGCGGGGACGAACACCGGGGAGCTGTTTTTT. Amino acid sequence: CGAGTNTGELFF.

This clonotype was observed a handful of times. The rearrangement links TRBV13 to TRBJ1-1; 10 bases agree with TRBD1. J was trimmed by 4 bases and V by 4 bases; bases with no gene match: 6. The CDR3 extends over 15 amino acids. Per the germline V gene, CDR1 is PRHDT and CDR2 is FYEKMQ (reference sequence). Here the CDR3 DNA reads TGTGCCAGCAGCTCCGGGACAGGGGTAGGCACTGAAGCTTTCTTT. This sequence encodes CASSSGTGVGTEAFF.

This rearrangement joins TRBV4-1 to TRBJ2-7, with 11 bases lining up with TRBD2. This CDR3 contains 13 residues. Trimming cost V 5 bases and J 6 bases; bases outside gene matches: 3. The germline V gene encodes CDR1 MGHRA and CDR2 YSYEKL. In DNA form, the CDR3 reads TGCGCCAGCAGCACGACTAGCGGGACCGAGCAGTACTTC. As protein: CASSTTSGTEQYF.

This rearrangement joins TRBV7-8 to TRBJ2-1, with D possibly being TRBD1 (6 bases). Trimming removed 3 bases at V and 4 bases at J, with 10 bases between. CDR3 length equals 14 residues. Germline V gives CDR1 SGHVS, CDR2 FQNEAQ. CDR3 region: CASSLEDSYNEQFF. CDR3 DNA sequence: TGTGCCAGCAGCTTGGAGGACAGTTACAATGAGCAGTTCTTC. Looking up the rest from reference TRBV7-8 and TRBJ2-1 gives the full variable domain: GAGVSQSPRYKVAKRGQDVALRCDPISGHVSLFWYQQALGQGPEFLTYFQNEAQLDKSGLPSDRFFAERPEGSVSTLKIQRTQQEDSAVYLCASSLEDSYNEQFFGPGTRLTVL.

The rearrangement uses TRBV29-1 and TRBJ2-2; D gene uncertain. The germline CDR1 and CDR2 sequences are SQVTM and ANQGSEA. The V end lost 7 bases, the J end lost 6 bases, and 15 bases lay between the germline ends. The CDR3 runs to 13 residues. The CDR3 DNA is TGCAGCGCAGAGGCGATTTGGGCCGGGGAGCTGTTTTTT. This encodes CSAEAIWAGELFF.

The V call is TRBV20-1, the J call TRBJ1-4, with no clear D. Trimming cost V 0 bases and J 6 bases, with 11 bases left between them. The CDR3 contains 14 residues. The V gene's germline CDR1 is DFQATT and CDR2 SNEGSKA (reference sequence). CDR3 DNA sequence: TGCAGTGCTAGAGATCACCGTTGGGATGAAAAACTGTTTTTT. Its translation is CSARDHRWDEKLFF.

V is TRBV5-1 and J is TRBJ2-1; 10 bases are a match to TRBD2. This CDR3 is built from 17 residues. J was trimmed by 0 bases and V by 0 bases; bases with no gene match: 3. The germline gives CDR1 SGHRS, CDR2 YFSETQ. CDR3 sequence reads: CASSLEASGSSYNEQFF. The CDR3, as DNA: TGCGCCAGCAGCTTGGAGGCTAGCGGGAGCTCCTACAATGAGCAGTTCTTC. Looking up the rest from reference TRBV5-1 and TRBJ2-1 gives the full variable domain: KAGVTQTPRYLIKTRGQQVTLSCSPISGHRSVSWYQQTPGQGLQFLFEYFSETQRNKGNFPGRFSGRQFSNSRSEMNVSTLELGDSALYLCASSLEASGSSYNEQFFGPGTRLTVL.

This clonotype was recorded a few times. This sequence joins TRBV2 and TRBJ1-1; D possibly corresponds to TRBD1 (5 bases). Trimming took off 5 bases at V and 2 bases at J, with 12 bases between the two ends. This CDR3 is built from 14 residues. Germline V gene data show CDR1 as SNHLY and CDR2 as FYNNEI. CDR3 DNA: TGTGCCAGCAGTCCTGGGAGGGGTAACACTGAAGCTTTCTTT. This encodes CASSPGRGNTEAFF.

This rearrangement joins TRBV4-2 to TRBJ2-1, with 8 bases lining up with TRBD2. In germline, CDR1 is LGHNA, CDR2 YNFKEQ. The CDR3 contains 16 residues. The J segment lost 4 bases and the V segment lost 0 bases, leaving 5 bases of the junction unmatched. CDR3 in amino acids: CASSQDWSGGYNEQFF. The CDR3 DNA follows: TGTGCCAGCAGCCAAGATTGGTCGGGGGGGTACAATGAGCAGTTCTTC.

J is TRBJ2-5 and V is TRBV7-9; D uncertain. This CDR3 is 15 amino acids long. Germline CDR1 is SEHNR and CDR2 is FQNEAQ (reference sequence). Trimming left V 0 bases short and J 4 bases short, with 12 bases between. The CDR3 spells CASSLADNSRETQYF. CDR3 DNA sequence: TGTGCCAGCAGCTTAGCCGACAACAGCAGAGAGACCCAGTACTTC.

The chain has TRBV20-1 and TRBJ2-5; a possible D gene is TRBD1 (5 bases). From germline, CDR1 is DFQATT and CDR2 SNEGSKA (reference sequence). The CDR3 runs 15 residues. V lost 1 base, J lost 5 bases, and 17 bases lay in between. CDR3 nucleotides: TGCAGTGCTAGAGTTGACAGTGCTGTTTACGAGACCCAGTACTTC. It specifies CSARVDSAVYETQYF.

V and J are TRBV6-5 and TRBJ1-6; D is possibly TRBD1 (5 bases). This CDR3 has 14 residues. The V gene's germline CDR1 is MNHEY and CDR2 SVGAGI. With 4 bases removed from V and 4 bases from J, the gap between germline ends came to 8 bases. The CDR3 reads CASSSPGYNSPLHF. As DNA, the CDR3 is TGTGCCAGCAGTTCGCCAGGGTATAATTCACCCCTCCACTTT.